The 15 T cell receptor beta chains presented below share a single source sample, sequenced in a study of blood T cell repertoires in COVID-19. TCRdb's copy holds only in-frame clones and misses some; the assay was immunoSEQ multiplex PCR. Of some 11,000 clones in the sample, about 87% were seen once. Sequenced sample: peripheral blood. The receptors were sampled from a human donor in a cohort sampled during active COVID-19.

The rearrangement uses TRBV4-1 and TRBJ1-2; a possible D gene is TRBD1 (6 bases). The V and J ends lost 0 bases and 4 bases respectively, with 9 bases between them. The CDR3 is 14 residues long. CDR1 and CDR2 (germline): MGHRA, YSYEKL. CDR3 sequence (DNA): TGCGCCAGCAGCCAAGAACAACAGGGCTATGGCTACACCTTC. Protein sequence: CASSQEQQGYGYTF.

CDR3 nucleotide sequence: TGTGCCAGCAGCTTGGGGACATATACTAGCACAGATACGCAGTATTTT. It specifies CASSLGTYTSTDTQYF. The V gene is TRBV9, the J gene TRBJ2-3; perhaps TRBD1 as D (6 bases). This CDR3 comprises 16 residues. V was trimmed by 4 bases and J by 0 bases, leaving 15 bases between them. Germline CDR1 reads SGDLS; CDR2 reads YYNGEE.

The V and J genes are TRBV5-8 and TRBJ2-3; 16 positions match TRBD2. In germline, CDR1 is SGHTS, CDR2 YDEGEE. V lost 0 bases and J lost 2; bases outside the gene matches: 6. This CDR3 has 19 amino acids. The chain's CDR3 is CASSLAGTSGRESTDTQYF. The DNA of the CDR3 is TGTGCCAGCAGCTTGGCCGGGACTAGCGGGAGGGAATCCACAGATACGCAGTATTTT.

CDR3 region: CASSPQSGRGPGELFF. CDR3 nucleotide sequence: TGTGCCAGCAGCCCACAAAGCGGGAGGGGACCCGGGGAGCTGTTTTTT. V usage is TRBV11-2 and J usage is TRBJ2-2, with TRBD2 identical over 10 bases. Germline CDR1 is SGHAT and CDR2 is FQNNGV. The CDR3 has 16 residues. Losses at the gene ends were 5 bases for V and 6 bases for J; bases not matched to a gene: 9.

The rearrangement links TRBV14 to TRBJ2-3, with TRBD2 identical over 7 bases. V dropped 4 bases and J dropped 2; count of bases not matched to a gene: 12. Germline assignment: CDR1 SGHDN and CDR2 FVKESK. The CDR3 consists of 17 residues. CDR3 nucleotides: TGTGCCAGCAGCCCTATAGGGCGGGAGTATCTCACAGATACGCAGTATTTT. It is translated as CASSPIGREYLTDTQYF.

The chain is built from TRBV20-1 and TRBJ2-5; D is unclear. Trimming pared 3 bases from V and 7 bases from J, leaving 15 bases between. Germline V CDR1 and CDR2: DFQATT, SNEGSKA (reference sequence). The CDR3 extends over 13 amino acids. The CDR3 region has the DNA TGCAGTGCTAGTCCTCTGGGTTCAGGGACCCAGTACTTC. This sequence encodes CSASPLGSGTQYF.

For the CDR3, the DNA is TGCGCCAGCAGTCAGCCCACAGGGGGCGGCAATCAGCCCCAGCATTTT. Amino acids: CASSQPTGGGNQPQHF. The chain recombines TRBV23-1 with TRBJ1-5; 9 bases fit TRBD1. TRBV23-1 is known as an ORF, though its function is uncertain. V dropped 3 bases and J dropped 2; count of bases not matched to a gene: 5. This CDR3 is 16 amino acids long.

The V call is TRBV19, the J call TRBJ2-7, with TRBD1 as a possible D gene (5 bases). The V and J ends lost 3 bases and 5 bases respectively, with 14 bases between them. Germline V gene data show CDR1 as LNHDA and CDR2 as SQIVND (reference sequence). The CDR3 spans 14 residues. This CDR3 is CASSIASGSHEQYF. CDR3 in DNA: TGTGCCAGTAGTATCGCGTCAGGGTCCCACGAGCAGTACTTC.

The chain couples TRBV19 to TRBJ2-5; perhaps TRBD2 as D (5 bases). V was trimmed by 3 bases and J by 2 bases, leaving 10 bases between them. The germline CDR1 and CDR2 sequences are LNHDA and SQIVND (reference sequence). CDR3 length: 14 amino acids. CDR3: CASSMFRGQETQYF. CDR3 bases: TGTGCCAGTAGTATGTTCCGAGGGCAAGAGACCCAGTACTTC. The full variable domain, in which reference TRBV19 and TRBJ2-5 provide the parts outside the CDR3, is DGGITQSPKYLFRKEGQNVTLSCEQNLNHDAMYWYRQDPGQGLRLIYYSQIVNDFQKGDIAEGYSVSREKKESFPLTVTSAQKNPTAFYLCASSMFRGQETQYFGPGTRLLVL.

The chain's CDR3 is CATGQGEYGYTF. The CDR3 nucleotides read TGTGCCACCGGACAGGGAGAGTATGGCTACACCTTC. The chain uses TRBV24-1 and TRBJ1-2, with 8 bases fitting TRBD1. The CDR3 runs to 12 residues. The J segment lost 5 bases and the V segment lost 9 bases, leaving 4 bases of the junction unmatched. Germline V gene lookup returns CDR1 KGHDR and CDR2 SFDVKD.

V is TRBV7-2 and J is TRBJ2-3, with 9 positions matching TRBD2. V lost 5 bases and J lost 1; bases outside the gene matches: 7. The CDR3 is made up of 16 amino acids. CDR1 SGHTA and CDR2 FQGNSA come from the germline V gene. The CDR3 DNA follows: TGTGCCAGCAGCCCGCTAGCGGGACTCGGCACAGATACGCAGTATTTT. The encoded protein is CASSPLAGLGTDTQYF.

This clone is a singleton in its sample. The J gene is TRBJ2-7, the V gene TRBV25-1; no clear D. There are 12 residues in the CDR3. The V and J ends lost 5 bases and 3 bases respectively, with 8 bases between them. Germline CDR1 MGHDK, CDR2 SYGVNS. The CDR3 nucleotides read TGTGCCAGCAGTCCTAGTTTCTACGAGCAGTACTTC. This codes for CASSPSFYEQYF.

This clone has only a few counts. V is TRBV20-1 and J is TRBJ2-3, with D unresolved. The CDR3 covers 11 residues. The V end lost 2 bases, the J end lost 4 bases, and 4 bases lay between the germline ends. Germline V gives CDR1 DFQATT, CDR2 SNEGSKA (reference sequence). DNA for the CDR3: TGCAGTGCTAGACGGGCAGATACGCAGTATTTT. It specifies CSARRADTQYF.

The rearrangement links TRBV5-1 to TRBJ1-1, with a tentative D call TRBD1 (5 bases). The V and J ends lost 4 bases and 4 bases respectively, with 11 bases between them. Germline CDR1 SGHRS, CDR2 YFSETQ. The CDR3 totals 13 residues. CDR3 residues: CASSQGRFTEAFF. Here the CDR3 DNA reads TGCGCCAGCAGCCAGGGCAGGTTCACTGAAGCTTTCTTT.

The rearrangement joins TRBV6-5 to TRBJ1-1; D unclear. The V gene lost 2 bases and the J gene lost 0 bases, with 10 bases spanning the gap. The germline CDR1 and CDR2 sequences are MNHEY and SVGAGI. CDR3 length equals 15 residues. CDR3 coding DNA: TGTGCCAGCAGTTACGCTGCGGGCTTGAACACTGAAGCTTTCTTT. As protein: CASSYAAGLNTEAFF.